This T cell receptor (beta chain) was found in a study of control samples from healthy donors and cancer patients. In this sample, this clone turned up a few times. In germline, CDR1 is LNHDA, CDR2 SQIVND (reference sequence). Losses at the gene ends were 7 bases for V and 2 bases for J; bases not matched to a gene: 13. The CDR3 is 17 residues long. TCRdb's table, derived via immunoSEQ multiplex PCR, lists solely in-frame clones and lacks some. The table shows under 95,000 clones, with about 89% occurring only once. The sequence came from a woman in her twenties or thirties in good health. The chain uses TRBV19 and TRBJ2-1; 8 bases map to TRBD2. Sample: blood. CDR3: CASKPRGAAGPYNEQFF. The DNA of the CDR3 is TGTGCCAGTAAGCCGCGGGGGGCAGCGGGCCCCTACAATGAGCAGTTCTTC.